The clone carrying this T cell receptor (beta chain) was counted ten times or more. This sample is part of a study of T cells in Graves' hyperthyroidism and ophthalmopathy. Amplification targeted TCR beta CDR3 regions from RNA transcripts. TCR CDR3 regions were first amplified by RT-PCR with HTBI primers. TCRdb reanalysed the multiplex PCR reads using MiXCR and keeps one entry per CDR3 protein. The table shows about 740,000 distinct CDR3 sequences, with 12% to 15% occurring only once. This CDR3 region has 14 residues. Germline lookup yields CDR1 SGDLS and CDR2 YYNGEE. The V end lost 0 bases, the J end lost 2 bases, and 9 bases lay between the germline ends.

The sample was blood. The V gene is TRBV9, the J gene TRBJ2-7, with D unresolved. This TCR came from a woman under 30 with Graves' hyperthyroidism. The CDR3 sequence: CASSVDLGPYEQYF. The CDR3 nucleotides read TGTGCCAGCAGCGTAGACCTAGGTCCCTACGAGCAGTACTTC. The variable domain in full, with the rest retrieved from reference TRBV9 and TRBJ2-7, is DSGVTQTPKHLITATGQRVTLRCSPRSGDLSVYWYQQSLDQGLQFLIQYYNGEERAKGNILERFSAQQFPDLHSELNLSSLELGDSALYFCASSVDLGPYEQYFGPGTRLTVT.